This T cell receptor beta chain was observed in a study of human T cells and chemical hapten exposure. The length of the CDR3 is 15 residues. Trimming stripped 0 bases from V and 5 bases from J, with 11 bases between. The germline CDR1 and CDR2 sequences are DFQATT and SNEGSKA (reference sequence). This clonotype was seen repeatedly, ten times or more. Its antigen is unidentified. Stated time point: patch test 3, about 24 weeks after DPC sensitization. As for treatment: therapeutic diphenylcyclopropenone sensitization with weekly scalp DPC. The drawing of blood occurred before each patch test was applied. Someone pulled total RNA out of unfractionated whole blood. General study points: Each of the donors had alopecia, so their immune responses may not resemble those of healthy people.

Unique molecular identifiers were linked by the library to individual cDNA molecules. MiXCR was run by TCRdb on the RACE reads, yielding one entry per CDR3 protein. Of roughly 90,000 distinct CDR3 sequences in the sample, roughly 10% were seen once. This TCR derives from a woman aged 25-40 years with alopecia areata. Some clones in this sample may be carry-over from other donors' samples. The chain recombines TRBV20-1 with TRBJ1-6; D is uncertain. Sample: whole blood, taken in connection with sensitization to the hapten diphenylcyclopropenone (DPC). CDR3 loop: CSARDRGRDNSPLHF. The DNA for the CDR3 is TGCAGTGCTAGAGATCGAGGACGGGATAATTCACCCCTCCACTTT.